The following is a T cell receptor beta chain sequence with its context. Its antigen is not known. The data stem from a study of cytomegalovirus exposure and HLA in healthy donors. Findings of the study overall: The classifier reportedly diagnosed cytomegalovirus status with high sensitivity and specificity. Around 18,000 TCR beta sequences were associated with HLA alleles at 0.05 false discovery rate in a later analysis.

In germline, CDR1 is SGHNT, CDR2 YYREEE (reference sequence). V was clipped by 4 bases and J by 8 bases, with 15 bases between them. The CDR3 loop spans 13 amino acids. It was with 60 Vbeta and 13 Jbeta primers that the PCR ran. Sequenced by immunoSEQ multiplex PCR; TCRdb stores in-frame clones only, minus some. The top ten hold 2% to 2.5% of the sample, which has 130,000 to 150,000 clones, about four fifths seen once. The TCR was taken from a man aged 30 to 39 in good health and CMV-seronegative. The rearrangement uses TRBV5-4 and TRBJ1-2, with D possibly matching TRBD1 (5 bases). The sequencing input was PBMCs. The CDR3 DNA is TGTGCCAGCAGCCAACGCCAGGGCTGGGGCTACACCTTC. This codes for CASSQRQGWGYTF.